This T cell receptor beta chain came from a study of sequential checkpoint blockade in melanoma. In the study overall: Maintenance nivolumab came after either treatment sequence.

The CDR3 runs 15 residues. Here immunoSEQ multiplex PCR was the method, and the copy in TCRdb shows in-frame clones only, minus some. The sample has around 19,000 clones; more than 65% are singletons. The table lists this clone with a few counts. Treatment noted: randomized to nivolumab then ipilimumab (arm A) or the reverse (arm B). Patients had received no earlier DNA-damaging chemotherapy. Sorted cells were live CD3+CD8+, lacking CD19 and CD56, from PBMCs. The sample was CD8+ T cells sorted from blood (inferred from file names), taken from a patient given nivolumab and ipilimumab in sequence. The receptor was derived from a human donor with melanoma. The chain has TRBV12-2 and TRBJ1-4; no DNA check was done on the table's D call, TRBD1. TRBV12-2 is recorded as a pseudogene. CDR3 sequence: CASRLEAQGCEKLFF. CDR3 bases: TGTGCAAGTCGCTTAGAAGCACAGGGATGTGAAAAACTGTTTTTT.